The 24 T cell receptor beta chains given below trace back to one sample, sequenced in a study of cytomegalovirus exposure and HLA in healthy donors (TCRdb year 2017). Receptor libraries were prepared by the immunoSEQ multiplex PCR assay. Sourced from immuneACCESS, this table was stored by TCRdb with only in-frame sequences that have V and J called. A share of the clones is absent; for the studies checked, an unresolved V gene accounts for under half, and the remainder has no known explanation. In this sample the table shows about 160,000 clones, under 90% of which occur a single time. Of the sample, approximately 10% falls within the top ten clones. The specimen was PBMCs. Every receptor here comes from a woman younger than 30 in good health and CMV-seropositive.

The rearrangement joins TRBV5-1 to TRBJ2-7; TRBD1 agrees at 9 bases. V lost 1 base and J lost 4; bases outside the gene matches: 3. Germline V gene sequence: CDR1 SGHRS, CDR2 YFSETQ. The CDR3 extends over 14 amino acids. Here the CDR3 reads CASSLYRGLYEQYF. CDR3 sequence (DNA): TGCGCCAGCAGCTTGTACAGGGGGCTGTACGAGCAGTACTTC.

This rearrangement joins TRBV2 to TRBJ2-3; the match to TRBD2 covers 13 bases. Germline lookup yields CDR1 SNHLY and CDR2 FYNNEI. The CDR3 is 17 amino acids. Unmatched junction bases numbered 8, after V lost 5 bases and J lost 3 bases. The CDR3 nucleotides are TGTGCCAGCAGTACGGGACTAGCGGGAATGTTAACAGATACGCAGTATTTT. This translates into CASSTGLAGMLTDTQYF.

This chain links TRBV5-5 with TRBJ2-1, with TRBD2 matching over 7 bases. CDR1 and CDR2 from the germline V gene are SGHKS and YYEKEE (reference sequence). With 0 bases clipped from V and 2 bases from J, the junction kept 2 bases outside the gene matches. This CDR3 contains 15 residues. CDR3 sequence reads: CASSLEAGTYNEQFF. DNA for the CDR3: TGTGCCAGCAGCTTGGAAGCGGGAACCTACAATGAGCAGTTCTTC.

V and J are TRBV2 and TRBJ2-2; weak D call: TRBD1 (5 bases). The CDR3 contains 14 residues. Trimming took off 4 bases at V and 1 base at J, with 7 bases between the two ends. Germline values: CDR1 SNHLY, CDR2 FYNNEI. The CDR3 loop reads CASSVGLNTGELFF. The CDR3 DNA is TGTGCCAGCAGTGTGGGGCTGAACACCGGGGAGCTGTTTTTT.

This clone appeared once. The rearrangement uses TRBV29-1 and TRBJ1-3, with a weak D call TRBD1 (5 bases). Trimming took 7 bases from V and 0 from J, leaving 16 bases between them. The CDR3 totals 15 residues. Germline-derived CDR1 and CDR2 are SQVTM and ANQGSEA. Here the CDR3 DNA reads TGCAGCGGAATTTGGCAGGGTTCCTCTGGAAACACCATATATTTT. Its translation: CSGIWQGSSGNTIYF.

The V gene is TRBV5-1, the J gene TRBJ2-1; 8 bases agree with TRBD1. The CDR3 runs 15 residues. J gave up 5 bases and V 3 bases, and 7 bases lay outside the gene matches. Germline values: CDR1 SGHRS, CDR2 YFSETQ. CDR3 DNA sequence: TGCGCCAGCAGCTCCACCGGGACAGGCAACAATGAGCAGTTCTTC. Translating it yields CASSSTGTGNNEQFF.

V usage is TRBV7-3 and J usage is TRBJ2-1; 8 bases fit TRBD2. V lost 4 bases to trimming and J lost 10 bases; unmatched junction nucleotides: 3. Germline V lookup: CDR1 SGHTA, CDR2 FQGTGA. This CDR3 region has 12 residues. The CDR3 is CASSSAGEEQFF. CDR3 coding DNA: TGTGCCAGCAGCTCAGCGGGAGAGGAGCAGTTCTTC.

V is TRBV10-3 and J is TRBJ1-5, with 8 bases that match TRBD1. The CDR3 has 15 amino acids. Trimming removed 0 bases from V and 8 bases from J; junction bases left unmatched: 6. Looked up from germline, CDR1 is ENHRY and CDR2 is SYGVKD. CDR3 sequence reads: CAISESRQGQEPQHF. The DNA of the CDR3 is TGTGCCATCAGTGAGTCGAGACAGGGGCAGGAGCCCCAGCATTTT.

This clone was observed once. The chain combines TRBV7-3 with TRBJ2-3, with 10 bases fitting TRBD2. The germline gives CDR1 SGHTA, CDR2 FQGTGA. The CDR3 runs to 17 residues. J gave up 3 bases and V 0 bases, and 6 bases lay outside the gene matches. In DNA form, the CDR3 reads TGTGCCAGCAGCTTAACTCCAGCGGGAGGGCCGACAGATACGCAGTATTTT. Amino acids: CASSLTPAGGPTDTQYF.

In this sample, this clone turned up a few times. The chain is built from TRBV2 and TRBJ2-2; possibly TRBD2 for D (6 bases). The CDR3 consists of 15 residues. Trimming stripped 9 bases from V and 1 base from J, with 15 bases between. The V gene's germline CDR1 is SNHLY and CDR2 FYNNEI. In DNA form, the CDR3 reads TGTGCCAGGGGGAAACTTAGCGGGAACACCGGGGAGCTGTTTTTT. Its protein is CARGKLSGNTGELFF.

CDR3 loop: CASRQGINTEAFF. In DNA form, the CDR3 reads TGTGCCAGCCGACAGGGGATTAACACTGAAGCTTTCTTT. The chain is built from TRBV7-3 and TRBJ1-1; 8 bases match TRBD1. The CDR3 runs 13 residues. Germline V gene sequence: CDR1 SGHTA, CDR2 FQGTGA. V was clipped by 8 bases and J by 2 bases; unmatched bases: 4.

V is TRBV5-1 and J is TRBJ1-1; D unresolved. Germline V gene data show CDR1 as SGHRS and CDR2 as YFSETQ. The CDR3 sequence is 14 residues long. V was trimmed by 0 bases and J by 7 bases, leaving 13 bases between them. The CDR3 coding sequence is TGCGCCAGCAGCTTGGTCGGGATTACAGATGAAGCTTTCTTT. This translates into CASSLVGITDEAFF.

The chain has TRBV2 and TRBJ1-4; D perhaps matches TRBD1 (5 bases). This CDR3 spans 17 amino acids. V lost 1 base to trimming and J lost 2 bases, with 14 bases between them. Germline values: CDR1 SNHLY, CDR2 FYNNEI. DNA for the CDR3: TGTGCCAGCAGTGAAGGCCAGGGTACCTTCACTAATGAAAAACTGTTTTTT. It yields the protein CASSEGQGTFTNEKLFF.

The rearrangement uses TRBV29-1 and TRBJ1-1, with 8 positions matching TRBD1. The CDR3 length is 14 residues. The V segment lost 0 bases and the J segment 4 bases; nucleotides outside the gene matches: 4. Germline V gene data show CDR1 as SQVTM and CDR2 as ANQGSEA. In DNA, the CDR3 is TGCAGCGTTGAAGACGCCACAGGGGGCACTGAAGCTTTCTTT. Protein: CSVEDATGGTEAFF. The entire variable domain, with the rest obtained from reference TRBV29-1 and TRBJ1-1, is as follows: SAVISQKPSRDICQRGTSLTIQCQVDSQVTMMFWYRQQPGQSLTLIATANQGSEATYESGFVIDKFPISRPNLTFSTLTVSNMSPEDSSIYLCSVEDATGGTEAFFGQGTRLTVV.

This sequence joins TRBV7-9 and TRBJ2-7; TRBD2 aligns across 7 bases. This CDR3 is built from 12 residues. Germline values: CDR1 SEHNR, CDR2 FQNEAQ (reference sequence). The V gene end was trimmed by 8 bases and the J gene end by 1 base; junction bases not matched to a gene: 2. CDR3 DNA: TGTGCCAGCGGGGGGGTTTCCTACGAGCAGTACTTC. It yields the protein CASGGVSYEQYF.

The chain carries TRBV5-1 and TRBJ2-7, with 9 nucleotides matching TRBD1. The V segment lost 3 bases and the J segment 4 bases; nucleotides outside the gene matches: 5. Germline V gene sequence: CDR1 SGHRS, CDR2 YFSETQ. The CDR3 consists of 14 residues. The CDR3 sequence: CASSWPGQGYEQYF. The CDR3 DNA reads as TGCGCCAGCAGCTGGCCGGGACAGGGTTACGAGCAGTACTTC.

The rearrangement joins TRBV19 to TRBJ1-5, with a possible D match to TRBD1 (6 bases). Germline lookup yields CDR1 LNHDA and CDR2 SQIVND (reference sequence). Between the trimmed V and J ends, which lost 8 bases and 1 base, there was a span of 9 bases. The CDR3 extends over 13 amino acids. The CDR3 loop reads CASGQQSNQPQHF. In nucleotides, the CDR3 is TGTGCCAGTGGACAGCAGAGCAATCAGCCCCAGCATTTT.

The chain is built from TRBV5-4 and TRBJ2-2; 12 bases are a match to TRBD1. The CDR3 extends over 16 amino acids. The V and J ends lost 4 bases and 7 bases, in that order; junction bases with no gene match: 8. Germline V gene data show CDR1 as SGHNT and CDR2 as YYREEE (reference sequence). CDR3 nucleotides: TGTGCCAGCAGCACGGGGACAGGGGGCGCAGACGGGGAGCTGTTTTTT. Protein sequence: CASSTGTGGADGELFF.

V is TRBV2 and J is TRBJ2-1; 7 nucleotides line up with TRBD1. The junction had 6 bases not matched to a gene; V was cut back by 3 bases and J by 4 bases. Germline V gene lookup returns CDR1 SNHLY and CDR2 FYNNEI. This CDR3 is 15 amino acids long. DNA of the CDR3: TGTGCCAGCAGTGACCCGGGACAGATTTACAATGAGCAGTTCTTC. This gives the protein CASSDPGQIYNEQFF.

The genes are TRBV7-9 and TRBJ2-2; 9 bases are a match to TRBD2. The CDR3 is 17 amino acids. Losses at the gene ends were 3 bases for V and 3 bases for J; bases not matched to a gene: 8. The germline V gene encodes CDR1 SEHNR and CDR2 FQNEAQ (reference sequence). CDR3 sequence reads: CASSFLAGVRYTGELFF. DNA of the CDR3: TGTGCCAGCAGCTTCTTAGCGGGAGTGAGGTACACCGGGGAGCTGTTTTTT.

CDR3 sequence reads: CASSFIAGSQAGELFF. The CDR3 DNA sequence: TGCGCCAGCAGCTTTATAGCGGGGAGCCAGGCCGGGGAGCTGTTTTTT. The rearrangement uses TRBV5-1 and TRBJ2-2, with TRBD2 matching over 8 bases. V dropped 2 bases and J dropped 6; count of bases not matched to a gene: 9. Germline assignment: CDR1 SGHRS and CDR2 YFSETQ. CDR3 size: 16 residues.

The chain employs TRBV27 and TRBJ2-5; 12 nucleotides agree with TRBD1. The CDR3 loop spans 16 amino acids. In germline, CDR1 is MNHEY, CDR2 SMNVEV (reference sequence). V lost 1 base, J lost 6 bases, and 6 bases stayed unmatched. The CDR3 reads CASSLFPGQGAQTQYF. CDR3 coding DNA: TGTGCCAGCAGTTTATTCCCGGGACAGGGGGCGCAGACCCAGTACTTC.

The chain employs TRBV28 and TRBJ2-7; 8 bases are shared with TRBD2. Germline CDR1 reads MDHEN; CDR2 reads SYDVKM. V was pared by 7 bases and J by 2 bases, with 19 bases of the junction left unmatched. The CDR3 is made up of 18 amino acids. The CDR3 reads CASNSQIISGKFPYEQYF. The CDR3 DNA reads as TGTGCCAGCAACTCCCAGATCATTAGCGGGAAGTTCCCCTACGAGCAGTACTTC.

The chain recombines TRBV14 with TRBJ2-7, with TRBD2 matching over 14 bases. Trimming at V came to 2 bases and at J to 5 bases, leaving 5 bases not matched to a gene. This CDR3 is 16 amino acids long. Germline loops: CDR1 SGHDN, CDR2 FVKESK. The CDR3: CASSQPGLAGAHEQYF. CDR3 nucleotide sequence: TGTGCCAGCAGCCAACCGGGACTAGCGGGGGCTCACGAGCAGTACTTC. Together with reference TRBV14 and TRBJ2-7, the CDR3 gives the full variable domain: EAGVTQFPSHSVIEKGQTVTLRCDPISGHDNLYWYRRVMGKEIKFLLHFVKESKQDESGMPNNRFLAERTGGTYSTLKVQPAELEDSGVYFCASSQPGLAGAHEQYFGPGTRLTVT.